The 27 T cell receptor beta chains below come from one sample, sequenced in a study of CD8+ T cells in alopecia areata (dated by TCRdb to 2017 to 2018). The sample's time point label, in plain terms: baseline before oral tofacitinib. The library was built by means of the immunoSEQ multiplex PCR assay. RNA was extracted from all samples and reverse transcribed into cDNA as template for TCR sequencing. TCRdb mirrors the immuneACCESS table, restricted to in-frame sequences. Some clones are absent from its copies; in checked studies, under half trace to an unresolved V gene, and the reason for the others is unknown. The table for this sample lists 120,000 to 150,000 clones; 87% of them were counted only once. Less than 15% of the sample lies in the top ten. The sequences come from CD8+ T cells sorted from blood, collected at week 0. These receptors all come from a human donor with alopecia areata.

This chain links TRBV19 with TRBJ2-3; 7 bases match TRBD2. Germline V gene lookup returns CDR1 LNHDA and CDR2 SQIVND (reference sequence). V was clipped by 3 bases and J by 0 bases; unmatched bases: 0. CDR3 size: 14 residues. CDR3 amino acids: CASSMTSSTDTQYF. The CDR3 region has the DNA TGTGCCAGTAGTATGACTAGCAGCACAGATACGCAGTATTTT. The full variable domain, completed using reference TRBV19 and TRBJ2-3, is DGGITQSPKYLFRKEGQNVTLSCEQNLNHDAMYWYRQDPGQGLRLIYYSQIVNDFQKGDIAEGYSVSREKKESFPLTVTSAQKNPTAFYLCASSMTSSTDTQYFGPGTRLTVL.

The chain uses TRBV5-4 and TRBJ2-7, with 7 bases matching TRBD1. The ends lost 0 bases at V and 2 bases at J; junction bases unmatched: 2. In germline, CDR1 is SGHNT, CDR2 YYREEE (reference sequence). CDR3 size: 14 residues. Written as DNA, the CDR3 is TGTGCCAGCAGCTTGGACCAGGGGGCCTACGAGCAGTACTTC. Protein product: CASSLDQGAYEQYF.

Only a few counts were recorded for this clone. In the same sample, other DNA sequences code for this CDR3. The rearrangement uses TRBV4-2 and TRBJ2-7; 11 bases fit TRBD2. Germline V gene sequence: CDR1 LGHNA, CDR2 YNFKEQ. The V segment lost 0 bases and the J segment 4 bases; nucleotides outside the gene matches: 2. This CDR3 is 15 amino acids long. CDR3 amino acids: CASSQDSGGAYEQYF. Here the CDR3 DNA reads TGTGCCAGCAGCCAAGATAGCGGGGGGGCTTACGAGCAGTACTTC.

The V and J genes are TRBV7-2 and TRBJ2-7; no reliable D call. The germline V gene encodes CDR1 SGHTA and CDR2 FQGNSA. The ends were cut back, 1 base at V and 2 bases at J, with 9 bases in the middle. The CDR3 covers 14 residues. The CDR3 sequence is CASSLDWGTYEQYF. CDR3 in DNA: TGTGCCAGCAGCTTAGATTGGGGAACCTACGAGCAGTACTTC.

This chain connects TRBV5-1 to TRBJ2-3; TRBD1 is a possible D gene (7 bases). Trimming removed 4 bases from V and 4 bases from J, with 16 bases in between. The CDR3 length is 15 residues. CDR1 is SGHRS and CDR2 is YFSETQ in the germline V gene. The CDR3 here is CASSPEGAVADTQYF. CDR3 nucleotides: TGCGCCAGCAGCCCGGAGGGGGCAGTTGCAGATACGCAGTATTTT.

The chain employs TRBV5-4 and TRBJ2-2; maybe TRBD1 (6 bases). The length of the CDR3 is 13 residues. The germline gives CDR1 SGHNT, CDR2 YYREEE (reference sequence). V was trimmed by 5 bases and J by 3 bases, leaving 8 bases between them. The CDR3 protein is CASRGADTGELFF. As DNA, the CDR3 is TGTGCCAGCAGGGGGGCGGACACCGGGGAGCTGTTTTTT. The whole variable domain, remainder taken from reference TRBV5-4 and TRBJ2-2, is ETGVTQSPTHLIKTRGQQVTLRCSSQSGHNTVSWYQQALGQGPQFIFQYYREEENGRGNFPPRFSGLQFPNYSSELNVNALELDDSALYLCASRGADTGELFFGEGSRLTVL.

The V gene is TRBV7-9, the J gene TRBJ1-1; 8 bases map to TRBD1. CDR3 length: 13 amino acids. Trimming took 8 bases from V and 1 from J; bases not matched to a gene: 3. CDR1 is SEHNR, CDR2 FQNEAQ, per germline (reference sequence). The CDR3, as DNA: TGTGCCAGCCTCGGGACAGGGAACACTGAAGCTTTCTTT. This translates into CASLGTGNTEAFF.

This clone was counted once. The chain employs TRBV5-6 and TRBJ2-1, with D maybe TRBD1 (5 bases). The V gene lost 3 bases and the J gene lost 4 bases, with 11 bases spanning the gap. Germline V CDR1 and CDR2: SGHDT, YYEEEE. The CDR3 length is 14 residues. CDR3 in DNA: TGTGCCAGCAGCTCGATGGGGCTATACAATGAGCAGTTCTTC. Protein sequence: CASSSMGLYNEQFF.

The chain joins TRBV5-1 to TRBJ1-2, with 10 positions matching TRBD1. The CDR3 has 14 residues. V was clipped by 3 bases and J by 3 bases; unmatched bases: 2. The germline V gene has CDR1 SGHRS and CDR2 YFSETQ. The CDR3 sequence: CASSSGTGDYGYTF. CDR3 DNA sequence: TGCGCCAGCAGCTCCGGGACAGGGGACTATGGCTACACCTTC.

The CDR3 region has the DNA TGTGCCAGTAGTATAGATCCCGGTTTCAATGAGCAGTTCTTC. Translation gives CASSIDPGFNEQFF. The gene calls are TRBV19 and TRBJ2-1, with D uncertain. In germline, CDR1 is LNHDA, CDR2 SQIVND (reference sequence). This CDR3 spans 14 amino acids. V was cut by 0 bases and J by 6 bases, with 9 bases left in between.

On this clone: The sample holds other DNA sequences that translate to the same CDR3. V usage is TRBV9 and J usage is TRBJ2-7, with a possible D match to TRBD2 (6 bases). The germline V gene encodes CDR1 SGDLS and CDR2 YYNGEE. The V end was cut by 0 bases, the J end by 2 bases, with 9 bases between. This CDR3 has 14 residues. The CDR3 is CASSVGGGTYEQYF. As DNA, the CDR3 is TGTGCCAGCAGCGTAGGAGGAGGGACCTACGAGCAGTACTTC.

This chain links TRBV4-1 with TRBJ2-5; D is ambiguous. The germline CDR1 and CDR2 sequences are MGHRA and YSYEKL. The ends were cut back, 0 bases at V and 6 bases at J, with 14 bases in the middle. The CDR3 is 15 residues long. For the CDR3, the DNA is TGCGCCAGCAGCCAAGATACAAGTGACGGGCAGACCCAGTACTTC. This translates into CASSQDTSDGQTQYF.

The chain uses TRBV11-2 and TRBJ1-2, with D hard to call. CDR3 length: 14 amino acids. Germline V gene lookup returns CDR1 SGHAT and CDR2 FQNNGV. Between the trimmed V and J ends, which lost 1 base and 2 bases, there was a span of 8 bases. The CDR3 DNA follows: TGTGCCAGCAGCTTAGGACACTTCAACTATGGCTACACCTTC. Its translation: CASSLGHFNYGYTF.

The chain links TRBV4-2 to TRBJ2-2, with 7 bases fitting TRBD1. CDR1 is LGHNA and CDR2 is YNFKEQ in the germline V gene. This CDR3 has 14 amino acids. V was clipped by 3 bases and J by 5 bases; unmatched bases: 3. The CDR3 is CASSHSGGTGELFF. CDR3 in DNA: TGTGCCAGCAGCCATTCAGGGGGAACCGGGGAGCTGTTTTTT.

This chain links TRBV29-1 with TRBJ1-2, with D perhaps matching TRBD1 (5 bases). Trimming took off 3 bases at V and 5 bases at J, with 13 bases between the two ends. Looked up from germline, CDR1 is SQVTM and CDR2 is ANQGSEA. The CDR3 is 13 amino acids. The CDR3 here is CSVDMWGEYGYTF. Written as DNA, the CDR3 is TGCAGCGTTGACATGTGGGGGGAGTATGGCTACACCTTC.

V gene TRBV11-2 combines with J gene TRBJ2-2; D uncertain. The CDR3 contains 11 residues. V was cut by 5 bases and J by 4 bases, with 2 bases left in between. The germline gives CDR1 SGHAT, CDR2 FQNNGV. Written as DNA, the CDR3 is TGTGCCAGCAGCATCACCGGGGAGCTGTTTTTT. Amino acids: CASSITGELFF.

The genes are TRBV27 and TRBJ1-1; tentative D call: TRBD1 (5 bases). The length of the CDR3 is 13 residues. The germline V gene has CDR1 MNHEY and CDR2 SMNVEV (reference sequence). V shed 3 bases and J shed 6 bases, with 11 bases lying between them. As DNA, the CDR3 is TGTGCCAGCAGTTTGTCTCGGGGGTCTGAAGCTTTCTTT. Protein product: CASSLSRGSEAFF.

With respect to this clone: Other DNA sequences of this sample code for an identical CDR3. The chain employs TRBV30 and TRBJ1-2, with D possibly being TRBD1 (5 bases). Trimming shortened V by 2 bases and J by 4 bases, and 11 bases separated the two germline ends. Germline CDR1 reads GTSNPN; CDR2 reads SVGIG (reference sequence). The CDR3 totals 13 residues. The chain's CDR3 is CAWSLGDPYGYTF. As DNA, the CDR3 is TGTGCCTGGAGTTTAGGGGATCCCTATGGCTACACCTTC.

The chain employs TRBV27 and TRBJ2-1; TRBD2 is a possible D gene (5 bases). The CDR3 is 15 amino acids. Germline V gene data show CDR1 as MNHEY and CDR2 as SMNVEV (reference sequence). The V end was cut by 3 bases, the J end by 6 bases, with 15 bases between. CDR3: CASSFMAGNRNEQFF. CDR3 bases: TGTGCCAGCAGTTTTATGGCGGGTAACCGCAATGAGCAGTTCTTC.

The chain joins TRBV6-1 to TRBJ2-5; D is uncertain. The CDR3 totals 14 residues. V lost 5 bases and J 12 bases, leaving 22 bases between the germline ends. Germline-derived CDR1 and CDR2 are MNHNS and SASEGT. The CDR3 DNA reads TGTGCCAGCAGTTTATGGACCCTAGGCCCAGCTGAGTACTTC. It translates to CASSLWTLGPAEYF.

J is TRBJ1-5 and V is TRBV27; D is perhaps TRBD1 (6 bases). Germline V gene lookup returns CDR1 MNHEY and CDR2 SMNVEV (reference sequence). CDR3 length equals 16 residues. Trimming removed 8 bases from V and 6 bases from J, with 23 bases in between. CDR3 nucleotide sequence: TGTGCCAGCCACAGATCAGGGGCTAGCGGGGGTCAGCCCCAGCATTTT. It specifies CASHRSGASGGQPQHF.

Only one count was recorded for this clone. The CDR3 reads CAISSSGSTEAFF. CDR3 nucleotide sequence: TGTGCCATCAGTTCGTCAGGGTCTACTGAAGCTTTCTTT. The chain employs TRBV10-3 and TRBJ1-1; TRBD1 is a possible D gene (5 bases). Trimming cost V 5 bases and J 5 bases, with 12 bases left between them. This CDR3 has 13 residues. CDR1 is ENHRY, CDR2 SYGVKD, per germline.

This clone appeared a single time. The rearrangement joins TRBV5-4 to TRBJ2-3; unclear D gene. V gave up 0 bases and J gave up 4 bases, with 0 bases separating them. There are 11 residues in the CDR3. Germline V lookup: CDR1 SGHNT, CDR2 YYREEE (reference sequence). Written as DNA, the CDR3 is TGTGCCAGCAGCTTGGCAGATACGCAGTATTTT. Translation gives CASSLADTQYF.

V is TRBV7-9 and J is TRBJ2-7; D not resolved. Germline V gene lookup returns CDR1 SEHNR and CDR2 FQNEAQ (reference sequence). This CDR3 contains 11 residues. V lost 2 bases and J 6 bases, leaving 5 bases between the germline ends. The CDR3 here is CASSLTAEQYF. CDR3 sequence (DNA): TGTGCCAGCAGCTTAACAGCCGAGCAGTACTTC. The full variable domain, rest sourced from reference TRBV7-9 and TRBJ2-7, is DTGVSQNPRHKITKRGQNVTFRCDPISEHNRLYWYRQTLGQGPEFLTYFQNEAQLEKSRLLSDRFSAERPKGSFSTLEIQRTEQGDSAMYLCASSLTAEQYFGPGTRLTVT.

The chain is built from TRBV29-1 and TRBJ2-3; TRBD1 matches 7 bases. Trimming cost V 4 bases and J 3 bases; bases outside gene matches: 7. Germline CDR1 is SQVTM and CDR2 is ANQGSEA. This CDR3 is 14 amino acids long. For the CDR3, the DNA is TGCAGCGTTGTCTCAGGGGGTGAGACAGATACGCAGTATTTT. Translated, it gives CSVVSGGETDTQYF.

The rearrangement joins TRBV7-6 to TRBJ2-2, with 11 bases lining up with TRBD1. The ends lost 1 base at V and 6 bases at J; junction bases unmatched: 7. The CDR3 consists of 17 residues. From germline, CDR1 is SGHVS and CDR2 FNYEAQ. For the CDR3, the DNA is TGTGCCAGCAGCTTAGTGCTTGCGGGACAGGGGGCCGGGGAGCTGTTTTTT. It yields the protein CASSLVLAGQGAGELFF.

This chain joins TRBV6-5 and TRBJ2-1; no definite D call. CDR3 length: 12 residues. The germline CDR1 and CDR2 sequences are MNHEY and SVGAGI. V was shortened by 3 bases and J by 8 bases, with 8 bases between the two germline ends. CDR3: CASSYSSDEQFF. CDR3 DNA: TGTGCCAGCAGTTATAGCAGCGATGAGCAGTTCTTC.